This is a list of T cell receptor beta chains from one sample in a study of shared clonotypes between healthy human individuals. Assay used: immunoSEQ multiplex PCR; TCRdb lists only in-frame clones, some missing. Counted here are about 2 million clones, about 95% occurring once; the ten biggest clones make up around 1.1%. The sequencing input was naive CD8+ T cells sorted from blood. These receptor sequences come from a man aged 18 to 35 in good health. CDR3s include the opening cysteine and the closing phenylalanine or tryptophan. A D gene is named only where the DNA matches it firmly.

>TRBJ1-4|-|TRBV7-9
CASSPTTGATNEKLFF
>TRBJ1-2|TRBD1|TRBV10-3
CAISDKVYRGDYGYTF
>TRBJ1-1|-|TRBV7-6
CASSPAGGAVNTEAFF
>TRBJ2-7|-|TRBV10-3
CAISESGASYEQYF
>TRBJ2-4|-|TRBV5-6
CASSLGGENIQYF
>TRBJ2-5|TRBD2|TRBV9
CASSVGGTSGNEETQYF
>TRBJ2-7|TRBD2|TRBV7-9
CASSVAGAYEQYF
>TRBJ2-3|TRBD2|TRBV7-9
CASSYPELAGGDTDTQYF
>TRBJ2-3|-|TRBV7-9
CASSPPPSTDTQYF
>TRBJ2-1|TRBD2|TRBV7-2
CASSGPGGSYNEQFF
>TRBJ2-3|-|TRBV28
CASSFESTDTQYF
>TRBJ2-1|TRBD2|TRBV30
CAALAGGYNEQFF
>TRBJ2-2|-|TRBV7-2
CASSLVVEPTGAGGELFF
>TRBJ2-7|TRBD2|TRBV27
CASSRLAGDLTYEQYF
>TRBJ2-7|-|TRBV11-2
CASSLITEAREQYF
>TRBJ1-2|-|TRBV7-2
CASSLDREGYTF
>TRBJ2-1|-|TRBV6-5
CASSRLDSEQFF
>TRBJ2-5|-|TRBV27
CASSSTTDRETQYF
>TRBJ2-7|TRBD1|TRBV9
CASSLGGTGLDEQYF
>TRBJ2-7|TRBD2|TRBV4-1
CASSQGGLSYEQYF
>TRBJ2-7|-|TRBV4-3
CASSQDDVDYEQYF
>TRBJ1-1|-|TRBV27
CASSKNTEAFF
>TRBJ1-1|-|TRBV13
CASSLGTRTEAFF
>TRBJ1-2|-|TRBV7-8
CASSFDQGIAYGYTF
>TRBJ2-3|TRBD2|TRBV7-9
CASSDTGLAEGLDTQYF
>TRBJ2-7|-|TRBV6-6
CASSELPKSEQYF
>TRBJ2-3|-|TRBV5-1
CASSWEADTQYF
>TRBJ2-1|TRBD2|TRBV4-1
CASSQAGGGVNEQFF
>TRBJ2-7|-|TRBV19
CASSSAGFSSEQYF
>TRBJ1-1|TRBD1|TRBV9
CASSVSHGQGANTEAFF
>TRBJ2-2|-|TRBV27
CASSLRAGELFF
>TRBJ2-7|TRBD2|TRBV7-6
CASSPSGSKYEQYF
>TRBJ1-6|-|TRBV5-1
CASSAGRPSSYNSPLHF
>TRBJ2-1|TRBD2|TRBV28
CATLSSGSDNEQFF
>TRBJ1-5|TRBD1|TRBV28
CASSLTGASNQPQHF
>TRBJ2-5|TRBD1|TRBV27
CASSFTGGGETQYF
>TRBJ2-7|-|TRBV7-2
CASSAGTPYEQYF
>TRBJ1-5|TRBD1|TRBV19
CASSILGQGELDQPQHF
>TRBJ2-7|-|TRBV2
CASSEGPGVAYEQYF
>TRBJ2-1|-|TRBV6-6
CASSSFTGELYNEQFF
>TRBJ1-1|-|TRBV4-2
CASSPETGMNTEAFF